This T cell receptor (beta chain) is from a study of control samples from healthy donors and cancer patients. Between the trimmed V and J ends, which lost 2 bases and 0 bases, there was a span of 10 bases. This CDR3 region has 16 residues. Germline CDR1 and CDR2: LGHDT and YNNKEL (reference sequence). Generated by immunoSEQ multiplex PCR, the TCRdb table keeps only in-frame clones and is missing some. The table lists approximately 97,000 clones, just over 85% of them singletons. Sample: blood. The chain links TRBV3-1 (or the pseudogene TRBV3-2) to TRBJ2-2; D unclear. The TCR sequence derives from a man aged 25-45 years in good health. CDR3 loop: CASSQRPAPNTGELFF. For the CDR3, the DNA is TGTGCCAGCAGCCAAAGGCCAGCTCCGAACACCGGGGAGCTGTTTTTT.